A single sample gave rise to the 7 T cell receptor beta chains below, sequenced in a study of CD8 T cells in ankylosing spondylitis (dated by TCRdb to 2017 to 2019). What these receptors recognize is not known. Receptor libraries were prepared by 5' RACE. Instrument used: Illumina HiSeq 2500. In-frame beta chains were kept once TCRdb had trimmed the public reads at Q25 with fastp and called clones with MiXCR. Identical CDR3 proteins give one entry, which carries the most common genes and DNA. The sample table shows under 150,000 distinct CDR3 sequences, and 15% to 20% are seen once. Around a third of the sample rests with the top ten. Study-wide findings and limitations: A TCR beta motif made up of several highly homologous amino acid variants appeared to be characteristic of blood from ankylosing spondylitis patients.

The material sequenced was blood, either unsorted or a sorted T cell fraction (not recorded which). The receptors shown here come from a male donor with ankylosing spondylitis.

V gene TRBV19 combines with J gene TRBJ2-7; tentative D call: TRBD2 (6 bases). Trimming removed 5 bases at V and 5 bases at J, with 16 bases between. This CDR3 has 14 amino acids. Germline V lookup: CDR1 LNHDA, CDR2 SQIVND (reference sequence). The CDR3 DNA sequence: TGTGCCAGTAGTTTTCGGGGGAGGAAGAACGAGCAGTACTTC. Its translation: CASSFRGRKNEQYF.

The V call is TRBV13, the J call TRBJ2-5; weak D call: TRBD2 (6 bases). Germline lookup yields CDR1 PRHDT and CDR2 FYEKMQ (reference sequence). Trimming took 7 bases from V and 2 from J, leaving 14 bases between them. CDR3 size: 14 residues. The CDR3 sequence: CASTSRDFQETQYF. The CDR3 DNA sequence: TGTGCCAGCACCTCCCGGGACTTTCAAGAGACCCAGTACTTC.

This clonotype turned up a few times. The CDR3 nucleotides read TGTGCCAGCAGTCCCTCGGGGGCCGGGGAGCTGTTTTTT. Residues: CASSPSGAGELFF. The rearrangement uses TRBV12-3 or TRBV12-4 and TRBJ2-2; D is perhaps TRBD2 (6 bases). This CDR3 comprises 13 residues. V lost 5 bases and J lost 6, with 10 bases in between.

The chain is built from TRBV5-1 and TRBJ1-1, with 9 nucleotides matching TRBD1. Unmatched junction bases numbered 10, after V lost 5 bases and J lost 8 bases. Germline CDR1 SGHRS, CDR2 YFSETQ. The CDR3 spans 14 residues. Written as DNA, the CDR3 is TGCGCCAGCAGTCCCGGGACAGGGTCAAGCGAAGCTTTCTTT. Translating it yields CASSPGTGSSEAFF.

This clonotype was observed a handful of times. The rearrangement links TRBV27 to TRBJ2-1; D is uncertain. V was clipped by 5 bases and J by 7 bases, with 9 bases between them. Germline V CDR1 and CDR2: MNHEY, SMNVEV (reference sequence). CDR3 length equals 12 residues. CDR3 bases: TGTGCCAGCAGTCCTACCTTAAATGAGCAGTTCTTC. This encodes CASSPTLNEQFF.

This clonotype was counted a few times. The V gene is TRBV9, the J gene TRBJ2-1; 14 bases line up with TRBD2. The CDR3 contains 19 residues. Germline trimming cut 4 bases from V and 3 bases from J; bases unmatched to any gene: 12. Germline V gene sequence: CDR1 SGDLS, CDR2 YYNGEE. The CDR3 loop reads CASSIPGLAGEGDYNEQFF. The CDR3 DNA reads TGTGCCAGCAGCATTCCGGGACTAGCGGGAGAGGGGGACTACAATGAGCAGTTCTTC.

The rearrangement joins TRBV27 to TRBJ2-7; D ambiguous. The length of the CDR3 is 14 residues. From germline, CDR1 is MNHEY and CDR2 SMNVEV (reference sequence). The V end was cut by 3 bases, the J end by 1 base, with 10 bases between. For the CDR3, the DNA is TGTGCCAGCAGTTTGGGGATTGGGTCCTACGAGCAGTACTTC. Its translation is CASSLGIGSYEQYF.